This T cell receptor beta chain was sequenced for a study of cytomegalovirus exposure and HLA in healthy donors. Overall study findings and caveats: A classifier reportedly called cytomegalovirus status with high sensitivity and specificity.

PCR involved 60 Vbeta and 13 Jbeta primers. Generated by immunoSEQ multiplex PCR, the TCRdb table keeps only in-frame clones and is missing some. The sample has fewer than 250,000 clones, roughly 83% seen once. Notes on this clone: The antigen is undetermined.

V lost 4 bases and J lost 4; bases outside the gene matches: 9. Germline V gene lookup returns CDR1 SEHNR and CDR2 FQNEAQ (reference sequence). The CDR3 loop spans 16 amino acids. The source material was PBMCs. The TCR sequence derives from a girl aged 5-17 years in good health and CMV-seronegative. V gene TRBV7-9 combines with J gene TRBJ1-2; 10 nucleotides line up with TRBD1. CDR3 loop: CASSSPDRGSFYGYTF. The CDR3 DNA is TGTGCCAGCAGCTCGCCGGACAGGGGGAGTTTCTATGGCTACACCTTC.